A single sample gave rise to the 26 T cell receptor beta chains below, sequenced in a study of radiation and T cells in renal cell carcinoma (dated by TCRdb to the early 2020s). The sample's time point, from its label and the paper: blood 4 weeks post-SBRT, at nephrectomy. The treatment or condition label corresponds to: 15 Gy SBRT to primary tumor, nephrectomy 4 weeks later. Receptors were amplified or captured by the immunoSEQ multiplex PCR assay. In TCRdb, the immuneACCESS table is reduced to in-frame sequences with V and J assigned. These tables do not hold every clone; where another copy was compared, an unresolved V gene accounts for under half, and the others remain unexplained. Recorded for this sample are about 140,000 clones; about 86% of them occurred a single time. 15% to 20% of the sample rests with the top ten. The sample was blood, taken from a patient whose treatment included radiotherapy and nephrectomy. These TCRs come from a woman aged 45-59 years with renal cell carcinoma.

The rearrangement joins TRBV29-1 to TRBJ2-3, with D possibly being TRBD2 (6 bases). The CDR3 spans 12 residues. Germline lookup yields CDR1 SQVTM and CDR2 ANQGSEA. Trimming took 3 bases from V and 3 from J, leaving 7 bases between them. The CDR3 DNA sequence: TGCAGCGTTGATGGAGGGACAGATACGCAGTATTTT. Residues: CSVDGGTDTQYF.

The chain recombines TRBV5-6 with TRBJ2-1; 7 bases are shared with TRBD2. The CDR3 runs to 14 residues. Germline CDR1 is SGHDT and CDR2 is YYEEEE. The V gene end was trimmed by 4 bases and the J gene end by 6 bases; junction bases not matched to a gene: 7. CDR3 in amino acids: CASSLGGLINEQFF. The CDR3 DNA follows: TGTGCCAGCAGCCTGGGGGGGTTGATCAATGAGCAGTTCTTC.

The rearrangement uses TRBV7-2 and TRBJ2-7, with D possibly matching TRBD1 (5 bases). Trimming shortened V by 8 bases and J by 2 bases, and 10 bases separated the two germline ends. The V gene's germline CDR1 is SGHTA and CDR2 FQGNSA. The CDR3 loop spans 12 amino acids. The CDR3 DNA sequence: TGTGCCAGCGGTGGCAGGGCCTACGAGCAGTACTTC. Its protein product is CASGGRAYEQYF.

This chain links TRBV6-6 with TRBJ2-7; 9 nucleotides align to TRBD2. In germline, CDR1 is MNHNY, CDR2 SVGAGI (reference sequence). The CDR3 is made up of 15 amino acids. Germline trimming cut 0 bases from V and 12 bases from J; bases unmatched to any gene: 12. CDR3 amino acids: CASSYSSLAGSVRYF. The CDR3 region has the DNA TGTGCCAGCAGTTACTCGAGTCTAGCGGGGAGCGTTAGGTACTTC.

CDR3 nucleotide sequence: TGCGCCAGCAGCTTGGCAGTCCTGGGACAGGCCTCTGGAAACACCATATATTTT. Encoded protein: CASSLAVLGQASGNTIYF. The J gene is TRBJ1-3, the V gene TRBV5-1; 8 positions match TRBD1. CDR3 length equals 18 residues. V gave up 0 bases and J gave up 0 bases; unmatched junction bases: 8. Germline CDR1 reads SGHRS; CDR2 reads YFSETQ. The whole variable domain, remainder taken from reference TRBV5-1 and TRBJ1-3, is KAGVTQTPRYLIKTRGQQVTLSCSPISGHRSVSWYQQTPGQGLQFLFEYFSETQRNKGNFPGRFSGRQFSNSRSEMNVSTLELGDSALYLCASSLAVLGQASGNTIYFGEGSWLTVV.

V and J are TRBV19 and TRBJ1-1, with D unresolved. Trimming took off 2 bases at V and 1 base at J, with 14 bases between the two ends. The CDR3 runs to 16 residues. Germline loops: CDR1 LNHDA, CDR2 SQIVND (reference sequence). CDR3 nucleotide sequence: TGTGCCAGTAGTATAAAGTCAACAAGCTCGAACACTGAAGCTTTCTTT. Encoded protein: CASSIKSTSSNTEAFF.

The chain uses TRBV6-1 and TRBJ1-2, with 8 bases matching TRBD1. V shed 4 bases and J 5 bases; nucleotides not matched to a gene: 6. The CDR3 is 14 amino acids. Germline values: CDR1 MNHNS, CDR2 SASEGT. The CDR3 DNA reads TGTGCCAGCAGTGGGTATGGGACAGGATATGGCTACACCTTC. As protein: CASSGYGTGYGYTF.

The chain combines TRBV13 with TRBJ2-5; 12 positions agree with TRBD2. The V gene's germline CDR1 is PRHDT and CDR2 FYEKMQ (reference sequence). The CDR3 sequence is 15 residues long. V was clipped by 2 bases and J by 5 bases; unmatched bases: 3. CDR3 amino acids: CASSLSLAGGETQYF. In DNA form, the CDR3 reads TGTGCCAGCAGCTTAAGCCTAGCGGGAGGGGAGACCCAGTACTTC.

The V gene is TRBV10-3, the J gene TRBJ2-3; the D gene could be TRBD1 or TRBD2 (6 bases each). Germline assignment: CDR1 ENHRY and CDR2 SYGVKD. This CDR3 region has 14 residues. V lost 7 bases and J lost 0, with 11 bases in between. The CDR3 DNA sequence: TGTGCCATCACCGGAGGGACAAGCACAGATACGCAGTATTTT. Residues: CAITGGTSTDTQYF.

The chain is built from TRBV4-3 and TRBJ1-2; possibly TRBD1 for D (5 bases). The CDR3 totals 16 residues. Per germline, CDR1 LGHNA and CDR2 YSLEER. Deletions cut 1 base from V and 4 bases from J, with 16 bases between. CDR3: CASSQGVSRGLYGYTF. The CDR3 nucleotides are TGCGCCAGCAGCCAAGGAGTTTCGAGGGGCCTCTATGGCTACACCTTC.

The chain employs TRBV11-2 and TRBJ2-3; no clear D. V lost 5 bases, J lost 4 bases, and 10 bases lay in between. Germline CDR1 is SGHAT and CDR2 is FQNNGV. The CDR3 sequence is 13 residues long. The CDR3 spells CASSPSVPDTQYF. Here the CDR3 DNA reads TGTGCCAGCAGCCCGTCAGTGCCAGATACGCAGTATTTT.

The chain uses TRBV7-6 and TRBJ2-2, with 9 bases matching TRBD1. Losses at the gene ends were 5 bases for V and 7 bases for J; bases not matched to a gene: 8. This CDR3 contains 15 residues. Germline CDR1 reads SGHVS; CDR2 reads FNYEAQ. In nucleotides, the CDR3 is TGTGCCAGCAGCCAGGGACAGGGAAGAGGCGGGGAGCTGTTTTTT. Protein product: CASSQGQGRGGELFF. Complete variable domain (other parts from reference TRBV7-6 and TRBJ2-2): GAGVSQSPRYKVTKRGQDVALRCDPISGHVSLYWYRQALGQGPEFLTYFNYEAQQDKSGLPNDRFSAERPEGSISTLTIQRTEQRDSAMYRCASSQGQGRGGELFFGEGSRLTVL.

The V gene is TRBV21-1, the J gene TRBJ1-5. TRBV21-1 is listed as a pseudogene. The CDR3 extends over 17 amino acids. CDR3 nucleotide sequence: TGTGCCAGCAGCAAAGCTGGGGGGCCCCTCGGGAATCAGCCCCAGCATTTT. Protein product: CASSKAGGPLGNQPQHF.

This chain links TRBV4-1 with TRBJ2-1, with 7 bases identical to TRBD2. This CDR3 has 17 amino acids. The ends lost 3 bases at V and 1 base at J; junction bases unmatched: 9. CDR1 and CDR2 from the germline V gene are MGHRA and YSYEKL. The CDR3 DNA is TGCGCCAGCAGCCAGGTGGGAGGGGAAGGATCCTACAATGAGCAGTTCTTC. It is translated as CASSQVGGEGSYNEQFF.

The J gene is TRBJ1-2, the V gene TRBV6-1; a weak D match, TRBD1 (6 bases). Germline V lookup: CDR1 MNHNS, CDR2 SASEGT. The CDR3 consists of 14 residues. The V and J ends lost 5 bases and 4 bases respectively, with 14 bases between them. The CDR3 region has the DNA TGTGCCAGCAGTCGGACAGAAGGGGGCTATGGCTACACCTTC. Protein product: CASSRTEGGYGYTF.

The genes are TRBV1 and TRBJ2-3; the DNA was not used to check the table's D call, TRBD2. TRBV1 is an annotated pseudogene. There are 17 residues in the CDR3. The CDR3 loop is CTSSQAELAGGTDTQYF. In DNA, the CDR3 is TGCACCAGCAGCCAAGCGGAACTAGCGGGGGGCACAGATACGCAGTATTTT.

CDR3 loop: CAAKPGLGTSTDTQYF. The CDR3 region has the DNA TGTGCCGCGAAACCGGGACTAGGAACCAGCACAGATACGCAGTATTTT. The genes are TRBV10-3 and TRBJ2-3; 8 bases fit TRBD2. CDR1 and CDR2 (germline): ENHRY, SYGVKD. V trimming: 11 bases; J trimming: 0 bases; junction bases outside the gene matches: 13. The CDR3 is made up of 16 amino acids.

With respect to this clone: In the same sample, other DNA sequences code for this CDR3. The chain couples TRBV2 to TRBJ2-3; no reliable D call. In germline, CDR1 is SNHLY, CDR2 FYNNEI. The CDR3 is 10 amino acids. V was pared by 4 bases and J by 5 bases, with 1 base between. The CDR3 DNA is TGTGCCAGCAGTGTAGATACGCAGTATTTT. Protein sequence: CASSVDTQYF.

The chain uses TRBV6-5 and TRBJ1-6; D call uncertain. There are 11 residues in the CDR3. Trimming took 6 bases from V and 8 from J, leaving 5 bases between them. Germline CDR1 MNHEY, CDR2 SVGAGI. Here the CDR3 DNA reads TGTGCCAGCAGCTCTGATTCACCCCTCCACTTT. It yields the protein CASSSDSPLHF.

The chain couples TRBV7-8 to TRBJ2-5; D may be TRBD1 (6 bases). Germline CDR1 and CDR2: SGHVS and FQNEAQ. V lost 8 bases and J 4 bases, leaving 17 bases between the germline ends. There are 14 residues in the CDR3. As DNA, the CDR3 is TGTGCCAGCGGATTCAGGGGATTAGGAGAGACCCAGTACTTC. Its translation: CASGFRGLGETQYF.

The chain couples TRBV19 to TRBJ1-1; no clear D. Trimming pared 0 bases from V and 5 bases from J, leaving 10 bases between. The CDR3 totals 14 residues. Germline V CDR1 and CDR2: LNHDA, SQIVND (reference sequence). CDR3 coding DNA: TGTGCCAGTAGTATAGAGGTCACCAGTACTGAAGCTTTCTTT. Amino acid sequence: CASSIEVTSTEAFF. The variable domain in full, completed from reference TRBV19 and TRBJ1-1, reads DGGITQSPKYLFRKEGQNVTLSCEQNLNHDAMYWYRQDPGQGLRLIYYSQIVNDFQKGDIAEGYSVSREKKESFPLTVTSAQKNPTAFYLCASSIEVTSTEAFFGQGTRLTVV.

CDR3 DNA: TGTGCCTGGTCGTTCGAGGGGGCGTTAGGTTCACCCCTCCACTTT. Translating it yields CAWSFEGALGSPLHF. This sequence joins TRBV30 and TRBJ1-6, with TRBD1 matching over 7 bases. Trimming cost V 5 bases and J 9 bases; bases outside gene matches: 13. Germline CDR1 GTSNPN, CDR2 SVGIG (reference sequence). This CDR3 has 15 amino acids.

This clone appeared once. This chain connects TRBV15 to TRBJ2-5; 13 positions match TRBD2. The CDR3 spans 15 residues. Germline V gene data show CDR1 as LNHNV and CDR2 as YYDKDF (reference sequence). V trimming: 3 bases; J trimming: 4 bases; junction bases outside the gene matches: 2. In DNA form, the CDR3 reads TGTGCCACCAGCAGTAGACTAGCGGGAGGAGAGACCCAGTACTTC. As protein: CATSSRLAGGETQYF.

The chain joins TRBV7-3 to TRBJ1-1; D remains ambiguous. This CDR3 spans 14 amino acids. Trimming took 5 bases from V and 4 from J, leaving 14 bases between them. Germline V gives CDR1 SGHTA, CDR2 FQGTGA. CDR3 sequence: CASSLSPLGTEAFF. The CDR3 DNA sequence: TGTGCCAGCAGCCTGTCGCCCCTTGGCACTGAAGCTTTCTTT.

As concerns this clone: This sample also contains other DNA sequences that code for the same CDR3. The rearrangement links TRBV9 to TRBJ1-1; D remains ambiguous. The CDR3 covers 13 residues. Germline V CDR1 and CDR2: SGDLS, YYNGEE. Trimming took off 0 bases at V and 4 bases at J, with 7 bases between the two ends. CDR3 sequence: CASSVGPGTEAFF. The DNA for the CDR3 is TGTGCCAGCAGCGTAGGACCTGGCACTGAAGCTTTCTTT.

The chain employs TRBV5-1 and TRBJ1-2; TRBD1 aligns across 7 bases. Trimming cost V 8 bases and J 3 bases; bases outside gene matches: 4. The CDR3 runs to 12 residues. Germline assignment: CDR1 SGHRS and CDR2 YFSETQ. The DNA of the CDR3 is TGCGCCAGAACAGGGGTGGACTATGGCTACACCTTC. It specifies CARTGVDYGYTF. The whole variable domain, remainder taken from reference TRBV5-1 and TRBJ1-2, is KAGVTQTPRYLIKTRGQQVTLSCSPISGHRSVSWYQQTPGQGLQFLFEYFSETQRNKGNFPGRFSGRQFSNSRSEMNVSTLELGDSALYLCARTGVDYGYTFGSGTRLTVV.